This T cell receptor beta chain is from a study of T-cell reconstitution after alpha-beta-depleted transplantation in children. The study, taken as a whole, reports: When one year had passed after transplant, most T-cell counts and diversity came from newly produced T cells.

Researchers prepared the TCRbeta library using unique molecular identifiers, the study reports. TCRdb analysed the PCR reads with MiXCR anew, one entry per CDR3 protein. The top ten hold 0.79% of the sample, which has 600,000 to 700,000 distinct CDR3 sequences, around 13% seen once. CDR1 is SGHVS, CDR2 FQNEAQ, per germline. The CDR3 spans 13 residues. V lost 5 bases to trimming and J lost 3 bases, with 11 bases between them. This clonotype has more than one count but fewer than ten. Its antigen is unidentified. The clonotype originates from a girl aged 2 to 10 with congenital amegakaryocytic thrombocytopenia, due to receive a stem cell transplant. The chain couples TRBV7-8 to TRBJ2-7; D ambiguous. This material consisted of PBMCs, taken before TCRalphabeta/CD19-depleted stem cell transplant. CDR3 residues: CASSPGPYYEQYF. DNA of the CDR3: TGTGCCAGCAGCCCCGGACCGTACTACGAGCAGTACTTC.